This T cell receptor (beta chain) comes out of a study of shared clonotypes between healthy human individuals (dated by TCRdb to between 2020 and 2021). For the study in its entirety: Three men and a couple of women, aged 18 to 49 years, made up the cohort. For each donor, CD4 naive and CD4 memory were each given three plates, CD8 naive was given two plates, and CD8 memory was given one plate. The study deeply sequenced blood TCR repertoires of several healthy adults to estimate repertoire size and the extent of clonotype sharing between individuals. To increase sequencing depth and limit assay-specific biases, different laboratories used diverse techniques to prepare libraries and sequence TCR repertoires. Each donor's leukapheresis produced roughly between roughly 0.94 and 9.5 billion PBMCs. Overall study outcomes, separate from this receptor: Naive subsets generally had larger estimated clonotype richness than memory subsets. When several donors were compared, the shared fraction of clonotypes was around 5.1% for naive CD4, approximately 3.3% for naive CD8, roughly 2.5% for memory CD4, and around 0.4% for memory CD8. Because the study included only a small number of donors, the genetic and exposure-history diversity represented was limited. Based on pairwise subsampling, the degree of clonotype sharing among donors was expected to be affected by sequencing depth. Rarefaction of sorted-subset datasets indicated incomplete sequencing despite the large sequencing depth. Compared with non-shared clonotypes, the clonotypes found in all four sorted-subset donors had higher generation probabilities. Sampling was restricted to blood, and TCR repertoires in tissues likely differ from the TCR repertoires found in blood.

CD8 naive samples were CD45RO-negative cells positively selected for CCR7, giving a CD45RA+CCR7+ population that excluded TemRA cells. The donors were healthy, HIV-negative adults with no recently reported acute infections or vaccinations. Every donor was a Caucasian adult living in Nashville, Tennessee, USA. Blood was collected by leukapheresis, and PBMCs were isolated by Ficoll-Histopaque density gradient centrifugation and then cryopreserved in liquid nitrogen vapor phase. Purity and quantity of every magnetically sorted T cell population were checked by analytical flow cytometry. Each sorted fraction had its genomic DNA isolated and then quantified by UV absorbance on a Nanodrop 2000c. Including the terminal cysteine and phenylalanine, the CDR3 comprises 15 residues. The kept DNA is CDR3 alone, 45 bases in frame from the first base. CDR1 and CDR2 are read off the germline V gene (reference sequence) as PRHDT and FYEKMQ. The junction shows trimming of 0 bases on V and 1 base on J, plus 9 bases between the germline ends.

This clone was counted once. Its antigen is unknown. No much larger clonotype is one base removed from it; base qualities were not supplied. TCR CDR3 regions were amplified from genomic DNA by multiplex PCR using the deep immunoSEQ assay. Extracted genomic DNA from each cell subset was distributed evenly across all wells of several immunoSEQ 96-well plates, and each plate was treated as a replicate. Each replicate PCR for sorted subsets received roughly 0.2 ug genomic DNA, equal to about 30,000 T cell genomes. The purified libraries were quantified using a Qubit 3.0 fluorometer, sized with a Bioanalyzer 2100, and then quantified again using the KAPA Library Quantification kit. Each immunoSEQ 96-well plate was sequenced on its own single-read 150-cycle Illumina NextSeq 550 flow cell. The original methods were these. The immunoSEQ output contained only junctional sequences without quality scores, so filtering could not match that applied to full-length reads. Sequences were annotated with PyIR, a Python wrapper for IgBLAST v1.9, and V/J genes and CDR3 were assigned using IMGT germline references. Reads were filtered out if the reads had weak V/J assignments (E-value above 1e-6), no CDR3, stop codons, out-of-frame junctions, or ambiguous translated residues. V3J clonotypes were defined as sequences sharing the same inferred V gene, J gene, and CDR3 amino acid sequence. Percentage overlap between repertoires was calculated by dividing the number of shared unique clonotypes by the size of the smaller repertoire. Repertoire richness was assessed with RTK rarefaction, the Chao1 estimator, and Recon v2.1 estimates of unobserved clonotypes. Generation probabilities were computed with OLGA for all TCRbeta clonotypes obtained by the gDNA method from a handful of donors. TCRdb retrieved this table from immuneACCESS and kept in-frame rearrangements only. Not all clones are present; in checked studies, unresolved V genes account for under half, and no reason is known for the remainder. V, J and clone size are those of that table, while D and trimming were read from the DNA. This sample lists about 590,000 clones; around 95% were detected once. About 0.11% of the sample is held by the ten biggest clonotypes.

The sample consisted of naive CD8+ T cells sorted from blood. In light of the paper, this sample's cell subset or site label describes: CD45RA+CCR7+. The chain was built from TRBV13 and TRBJ2-5; a confident D gene designation cannot be given. This TCR derives from a woman in her thirties in good health. CDR3 reads: CASSLGLRSQETQYF. The DNA sequence is as follows: TGTGCCAGCAGCTTAGGCCTGCGATCCCAAGAGACCCAGTACTTC.